This entry concerns a single T cell receptor (beta chain). The sample comes from a study of blood T cell repertoires in COVID-19. Clones were read by immunoSEQ multiplex PCR, and TCRdb kept only the in-frame ones, dropping some. Here the sample spans 350,000 to 400,000 clones, over 85% being singletons. Unmatched junction bases numbered 4, after V lost 3 bases and J lost 2 bases. The CDR3 has 15 residues. From germline, CDR1 is GTSNPN and CDR2 SVGIG (reference sequence). The J gene is TRBJ2-6, the V gene TRBV30; TRBD1 aligns across 7 bases. The TCR comes from a woman between 25 and 40 years old who had recovered from COVID-19. Input material: PBMCs or T cells enriched from blood (not recorded which). CDR3 amino acids: CAWSTGTAGANVLTF. The CDR3 nucleotides read TGTGCCTGGAGCACCGGGACAGCTGGGGCCAACGTCCTGACTTTC.